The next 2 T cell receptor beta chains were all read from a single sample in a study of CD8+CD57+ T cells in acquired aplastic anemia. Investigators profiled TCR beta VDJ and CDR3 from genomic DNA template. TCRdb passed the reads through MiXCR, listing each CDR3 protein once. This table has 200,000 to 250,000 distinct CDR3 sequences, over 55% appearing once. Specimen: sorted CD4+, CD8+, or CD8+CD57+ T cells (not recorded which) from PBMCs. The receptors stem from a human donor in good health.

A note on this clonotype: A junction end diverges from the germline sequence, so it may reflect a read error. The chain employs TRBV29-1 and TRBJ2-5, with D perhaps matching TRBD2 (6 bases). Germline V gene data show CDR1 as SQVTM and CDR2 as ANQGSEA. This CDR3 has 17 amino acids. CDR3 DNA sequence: TGCAGCGTTGAAGAGCCTTGGGACTTAATGGGCGAGGAGACCCAATACTTC. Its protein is CSVEEPWDLMGEETQYF.

In nucleotides, the CDR3 is TGTGCCAGCAGTATGGGTAACTCCTACGAGCAGTACTTC. Translation: CASSMGNSYEQYF. The chain carries TRBV6-5 and TRBJ2-7; no clear D gene. The CDR3 totals 13 residues. Trimming removed 5 bases from V and 0 bases from J, with 8 bases in between. CDR1 MNHEY and CDR2 SVGAGI come from the germline V gene.